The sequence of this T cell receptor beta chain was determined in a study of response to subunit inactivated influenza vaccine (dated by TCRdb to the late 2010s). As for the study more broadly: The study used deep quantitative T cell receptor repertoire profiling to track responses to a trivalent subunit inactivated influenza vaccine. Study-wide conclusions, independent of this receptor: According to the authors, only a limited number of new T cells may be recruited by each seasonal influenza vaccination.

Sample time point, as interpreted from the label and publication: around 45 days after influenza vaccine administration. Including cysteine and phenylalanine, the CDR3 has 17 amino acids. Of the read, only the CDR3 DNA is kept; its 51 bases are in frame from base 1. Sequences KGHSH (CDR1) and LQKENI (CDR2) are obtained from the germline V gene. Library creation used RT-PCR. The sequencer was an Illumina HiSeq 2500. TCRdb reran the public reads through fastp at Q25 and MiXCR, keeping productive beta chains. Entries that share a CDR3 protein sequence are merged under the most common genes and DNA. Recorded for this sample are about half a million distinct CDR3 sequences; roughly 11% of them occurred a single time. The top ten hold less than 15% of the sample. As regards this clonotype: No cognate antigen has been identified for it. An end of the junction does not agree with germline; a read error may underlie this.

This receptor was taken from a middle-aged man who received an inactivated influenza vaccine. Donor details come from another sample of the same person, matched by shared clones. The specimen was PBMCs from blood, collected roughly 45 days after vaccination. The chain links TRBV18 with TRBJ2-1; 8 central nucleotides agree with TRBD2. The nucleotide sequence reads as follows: TGTGCCAGCTCAGCACCTGGAGGGGTTAGCGGGAACAATGAGCAGTTCTTC. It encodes CASSAPGGVSGNNEQFF.